This T cell receptor beta chain was captured in a study of cytomegalovirus exposure and HLA in healthy donors. Study-wide results and limits: As immune exposure information, only CMV serostatus was available.

As regards this clone: Antigen unknown.

From germline, CDR1 is SEHNR and CDR2 FQNEAQ (reference sequence). With 3 bases clipped from V and 1 base from J, the junction kept 9 bases outside the gene matches. The CDR3 totals 16 residues. PCR was performed using 60 Vbeta and 13 Jbeta primers. Generated by immunoSEQ multiplex PCR, the TCRdb table keeps only in-frame clones and is missing some. This table has about 77,000 clones, over 70% appearing once. The sequence was obtained from a woman between 40 and 50 years old in good health and CMV-seronegative. The source material was PBMCs. The gene calls are TRBV7-9 and TRBJ2-7; TRBD1 matches at 7 bases. CDR3 nucleotides: TGTGCCAGCAGCTTGGGCGTCTCGACAGGGTCCTACGAGCAGTACTTC. It is translated as CASSLGVSTGSYEQYF.